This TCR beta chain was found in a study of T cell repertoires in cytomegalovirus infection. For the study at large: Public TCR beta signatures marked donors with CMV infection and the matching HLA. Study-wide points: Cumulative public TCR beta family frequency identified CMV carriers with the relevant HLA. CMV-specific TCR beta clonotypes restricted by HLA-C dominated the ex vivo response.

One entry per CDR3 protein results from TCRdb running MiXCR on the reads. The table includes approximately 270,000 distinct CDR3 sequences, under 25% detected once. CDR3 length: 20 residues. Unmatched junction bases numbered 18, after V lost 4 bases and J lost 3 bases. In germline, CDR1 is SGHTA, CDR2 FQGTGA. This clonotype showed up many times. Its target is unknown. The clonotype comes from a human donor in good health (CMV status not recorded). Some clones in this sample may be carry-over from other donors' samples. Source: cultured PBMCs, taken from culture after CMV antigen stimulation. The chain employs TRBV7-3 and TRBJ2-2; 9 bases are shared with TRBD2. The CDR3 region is CASSYTGNRRLAGHTGELFF. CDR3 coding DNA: TGTGCCAGCAGCTATACAGGGAACCGCCGGCTAGCGGGACACACCGGGGAGCTGTTTTTT.